This TCR beta chain was retrieved from a study of T cell responses to AZD1222 COVID-19 vaccine. Profiling relied on immunoSEQ multiplex PCR, and the TCRdb table lists in-frame clones only, not all of them. The sample includes around 80,000 clones, around four fifths of them seen just once. About this clone itself: No antigen is known for it.

The germline CDR1 and CDR2 sequences are SGHTA and FQGTGA. The CDR3 is 13 residues long. V was pared by 5 bases and J by 2 bases, with 9 bases between. General observations from the study: Spike regions recognized by vaccine-associated CD4 TCRs spanned the protein, led by 160-218 and 743-854.

The chain joins TRBV7-3 to TRBJ1-1; D is unresolved. This TCR came from an adult who received the AZD1222 COVID-19 vaccine. The sequencing used peripheral blood, collected 28 days after the second AZD1222 dose. CDR3 nucleotide sequence: TGTGCCAGCAGCCGTGAAATCAACACTGAAGCTTTCTTT. Protein: CASSREINTEAFF.